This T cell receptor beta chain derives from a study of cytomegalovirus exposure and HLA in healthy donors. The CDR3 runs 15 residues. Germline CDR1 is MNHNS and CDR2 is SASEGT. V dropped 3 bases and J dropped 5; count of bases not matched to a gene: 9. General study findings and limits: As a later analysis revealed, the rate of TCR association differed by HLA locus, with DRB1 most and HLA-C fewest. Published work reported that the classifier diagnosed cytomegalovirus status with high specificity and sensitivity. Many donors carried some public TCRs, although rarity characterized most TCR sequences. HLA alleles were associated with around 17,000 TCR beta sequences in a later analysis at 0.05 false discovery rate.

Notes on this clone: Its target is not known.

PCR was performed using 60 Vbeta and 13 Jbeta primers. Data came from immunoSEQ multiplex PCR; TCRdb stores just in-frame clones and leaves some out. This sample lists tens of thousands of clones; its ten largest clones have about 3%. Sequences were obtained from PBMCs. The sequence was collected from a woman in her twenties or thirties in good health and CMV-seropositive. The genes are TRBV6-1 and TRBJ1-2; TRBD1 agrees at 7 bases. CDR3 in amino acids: CASSDGHRGNYGYTF. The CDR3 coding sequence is TGTGCCAGCAGTGACGGTCACAGGGGAAATTATGGCTACACCTTC.